These T cell receptor beta chains were read from a single sample in a study of shared clonotypes between healthy human individuals. Assay used: immunoSEQ multiplex PCR; TCRdb lists only in-frame clones, some missing. The sample has roughly 2.2 million clones; more than 85% are singletons. What was sequenced was naive CD4+ T cells from PBMCs. The receptor source for this set is a man between 18 and 29 years old in good health. Some clones in this sample may be carry-over from other donors' samples. CDR3s include the opening cysteine and the closing phenylalanine or tryptophan. The order of the fields is clone size, J gene, D gene, V gene, CDR3 protein, CDR3 DNA. The D gene is left open where the match is weak. The listing skips clone size in some rows; elsewhere it reads once, few, many or a size class.

clone size: once
J gene: TRBJ1-3
D gene: TRBD1
V gene: TRBV7-9
CDR3 protein: CASSFRTGSSGNTIYF
CDR3 DNA: TGTGCCAGCAGCTTTCGGACAGGCAGCTCTGGAAACACCATATATTTT

clone size: .
J gene: TRBJ2-5
D gene: TRBD1
V gene: TRBV9
CDR3 protein: CASSVSTGEETQYF
CDR3 DNA: TGTGCCAGCAGCGTATCGACAGGGGAAGAGACCCAGTACTTC

clone size: once
J gene: TRBJ2-3
D gene: TRBD2
V gene: TRBV10-3
CDR3 protein: CAISESNSGAASTDTQYF
CDR3 DNA: TGTGCCATCAGTGAGTCGAATAGCGGGGCGGCTAGCACAGATACGCAGTATTTT

clone size: .
J gene: TRBJ1-1
D gene: TRBD1
V gene: TRBV28
CDR3 protein: CASRNVRDRGWTEAFF
CDR3 DNA: TGTGCCAGCAGAAACGTCCGGGACAGGGGGTGGACTGAAGCTTTCTTT

clone size: .
J gene: TRBJ2-1
D gene: .
V gene: TRBV11-2
CDR3 protein: CASSFRDFSYNEQFF
CDR3 DNA: TGTGCCAGCAGCTTTCGGGATTTCTCCTACAATGAGCAGTTCTTC

clone size: .
J gene: TRBJ2-5
D gene: TRBD1
V gene: TRBV28
CDR3 protein: CASIQDRGSQETQYF
CDR3 DNA: TGTGCCAGCATCCAGGACAGGGGGTCCCAAGAGACCCAGTACTTC

clone size: .
J gene: TRBJ1-1
D gene: .
V gene: TRBV29-1
CDR3 protein: CSVPSQNTEAFF
CDR3 DNA: TGCAGCGTCCCTTCACAGAACACTGAAGCTTTCTTT

clone size: .
J gene: TRBJ1-4
D gene: .
V gene: TRBV10-3
CDR3 protein: CAISATDEKLFF
CDR3 DNA: TGTGCCATCAGTGCCACTGATGAAAAACTGTTTTTT

clone size: .
J gene: TRBJ1-2
D gene: TRBD1
V gene: TRBV28
CDR3 protein: CASSLGRGTYGYTF
CDR3 DNA: TGTGCCAGCAGTTTGGGCAGGGGGACCTATGGCTACACCTTC

clone size: .
J gene: TRBJ2-1
D gene: TRBD2
V gene: TRBV7-3
CDR3 protein: CASSISRAGGRNEQFF
CDR3 DNA: TGTGCCAGCAGCATAAGCAGGGCGGGAGGGCGCAATGAGCAGTTCTTC

clone size: .
J gene: TRBJ1-4
D gene: .
V gene: TRBV27
CDR3 protein: CASSSTSARDEKLFF
CDR3 DNA: TGTGCCAGCAGTTCAACTTCCGCCCGGGATGAAAAACTGTTTTTT

clone size: .
J gene: TRBJ1-2
D gene: .
V gene: TRBV20-1
CDR3 protein: CSARLTGYTF
CDR3 DNA: TGCAGTGCTAGACTTACTGGCTACACCTTC

clone size: .
J gene: TRBJ1-2
D gene: TRBD1
V gene: TRBV6-6
CDR3 protein: CASTDPGQGVSNGYTF
CDR3 DNA: TGTGCCAGCACCGACCCAGGACAGGGAGTATCGAATGGCTACACCTTC

clone size: .
J gene: TRBJ2-5
D gene: .
V gene: TRBV2
CDR3 protein: CASDGYATQETQYF
CDR3 DNA: TGTGCCAGCGATGGGTATGCCACCCAAGAGACCCAGTACTTC

clone size: .
J gene: TRBJ1-2
D gene: .
V gene: TRBV2
CDR3 protein: CASSETREDGYTF
CDR3 DNA: TGTGCCAGCAGTGAAACCAGGGAGGATGGCTACACCTTC

clone size: .
J gene: TRBJ2-7
D gene: TRBD1
V gene: TRBV28
CDR3 protein: CASSLPGQGYYEQYF
CDR3 DNA: TGTGCCAGCAGTTTGCCCGGACAGGGTTATTACGAGCAGTACTTC

clone size: .
J gene: TRBJ1-2
D gene: .
V gene: TRBV5-1
CDR3 protein: CASSLAGNGYTF
CDR3 DNA: TGCGCCAGCAGCTTGGCAGGGAATGGCTACACCTTC